A single sample gave rise to the 11 T cell receptor beta chains below, sequenced in a study of blood T cells in healthy people across ages. Then a second PCR, running about 6 to 12 cycles, was carried out with a sample-barcoded 5' primer and a J-beta primer mix. TCRdb re-called the 5' RACE reads through MiXCR, storing one row per CDR3 protein. The sample lists approximately 800,000 distinct CDR3 sequences; about half were seen once. The sample was blood. Source of these receptors: a man older than 75 in good health.

The CDR3 DNA follows: TGTGCCAGCAGCCTAACCGGGACTAGCGACTACGAGCAGTACTTC. Its translation: CASSLTGTSDYEQYF. The V gene is TRBV6-5, the J gene TRBJ2-7, with 10 positions matching TRBD2. This CDR3 contains 15 residues. In germline, CDR1 is MNHEY, CDR2 SVGAGI. V gave up 6 bases and J gave up 3 bases; unmatched junction bases: 8.

The chain combines TRBV27 with TRBJ2-7; TRBD2 might be the D (6 bases). This CDR3 has 16 residues. Looked up from germline, CDR1 is MNHEY and CDR2 is SMNVEV (reference sequence). Trimming cost V 6 bases and J 1 base, with 19 bases left between them. The CDR3 sequence: CASRSTVGGLSYEQYF. The CDR3 DNA reads TGTGCCAGCAGATCAACCGTCGGGGGTCTTTCCTACGAGCAGTACTTC.

This clonotype has just a few counts. The V and J genes are TRBV7-9 and TRBJ2-5; D perhaps matches TRBD1 (6 bases). The germline V gene encodes CDR1 SEHNR and CDR2 FQNEAQ (reference sequence). V lost 7 bases to trimming and J lost 5 bases, with 14 bases between them. The CDR3 consists of 13 residues. CDR3 residues: CASNQTGWETQYF. The DNA for the CDR3 is TGTGCCAGCAACCAGACAGGTTGGGAGACCCAGTACTTC.

The chain recombines TRBV6-1 with TRBJ2-1; the match to TRBD1 covers 8 bases. Germline CDR1 and CDR2: MNHNS and SASEGT. After removal of 6 bases from V and 6 bases from J, the junction contained 7 bases not matched to a gene. CDR3 length equals 14 residues. The chain's CDR3 is CASSGQGGSNEQFF. DNA for the CDR3: TGTGCCAGCAGCGGACAGGGTGGGAGCAATGAGCAGTTCTTC.

The chain recombines TRBV6-5 with TRBJ2-3; D call uncertain. The CDR3 extends over 13 amino acids. The V end was cut by 6 bases, the J end by 0 bases, with 7 bases between. The V gene's germline CDR1 is MNHEY and CDR2 SVGAGI. CDR3 nucleotides: TGTGCCAGCAGAGCGACTAGCACAGATACGCAGTATTTT. Its translation: CASRATSTDTQYF.

The CDR3 nucleotides are TGCGCCAGCAGCCAAGATGGAGGTAATTCACCCCTCCACTTT. Amino acid sequence: CASSQDGGNSPLHF. The V call is TRBV4-1, the J call TRBJ1-6; D call uncertain. Trimming left V 0 bases short and J 6 bases short, with 6 bases between. Germline assignment: CDR1 MGHRA and CDR2 YSYEKL. CDR3 size: 14 residues.

For the CDR3, the DNA is TGTGCCAGCAGGCCCTTAGGAAGCCAGTATGTCTATGGCTACACCTTC. Its protein is CASRPLGSQYVYGYTF. The V call is TRBV5-8, the J call TRBJ1-2; D uncertain. The V end was cut by 5 bases, the J end by 4 bases, with 21 bases between. The germline CDR1 and CDR2 sequences are SGHTS and YDEGEE. The CDR3 spans 16 residues.

V and J are TRBV15 and TRBJ1-2; D gene uncertain. V lost 0 bases, J lost 4 bases, and 12 bases lay in between. Germline loops: CDR1 LNHNV, CDR2 YYDKDF (reference sequence). The CDR3 has 15 residues. CDR3 amino acids: CATSRDLRQSYGYTF. The CDR3 bases are TGTGCCACCAGCAGAGATTTACGCCAGTCCTATGGCTACACCTTC.

This clonotype was picked up one time. The genes are TRBV2 and TRBJ2-4; possible D gene TRBD2, 6 bases. The J call may be in error: the DNA end matches TRBJ2-7 better. There are 13 residues in the CDR3. Germline V gives CDR1 SNHLY, CDR2 FYNNEI. CDR3 in DNA: TGTGCCAGCCGGAGGGACCCGACCTACGAGCAGTACTTC. The encoded protein is CASRRDPTYEQYF.

The table lists this clonotype with many counts. The genes are TRBV11-1 and TRBJ2-3, with TRBD2 matching 9 bases. The V segment lost 4 bases and the J segment 3 bases; nucleotides outside the gene matches: 20. Germline lookup yields CDR1 SGHAT and CDR2 FQDESV (reference sequence). The CDR3 spans 20 residues. This CDR3 is CASSYRAELAGLARTDTQYF. The CDR3 DNA reads TGTGCCAGCAGCTACCGGGCCGAACTAGCGGGCTTAGCCCGGACAGATACGCAGTATTTT.

The gene calls are TRBV5-1 and TRBJ2-2; D gene uncertain. This CDR3 contains 13 residues. Trimming removed 4 bases from V and 6 bases from J, with 10 bases in between. Germline V CDR1 and CDR2: SGHRS, YFSETQ. The CDR3 reads CASSPSIAGELFF. The DNA of the CDR3 is TGCGCCAGCAGCCCAAGTATAGCCGGGGAGCTGTTTTTT. The full variable domain, in which reference TRBV5-1 and TRBJ2-2 provide the parts outside the CDR3, is KAGVTQTPRYLIKTRGQQVTLSCSPISGHRSVSWYQQTPGQGLQFLFEYFSETQRNKGNFPGRFSGRQFSNSRSEMNVSTLELGDSALYLCASSPSIAGELFFGEGSRLTVL.